The clone carrying this T cell receptor beta chain was recorded many times. Antigen unknown. Germline CDR1 and CDR2: DFQATT and SNEGSKA (reference sequence). This CDR3 is 12 amino acids long. Between the trimmed V and J ends, which lost 7 bases and 3 bases, there was a span of 13 bases. This specimen belongs to a study of T cells in Graves' hyperthyroidism and ophthalmopathy. General study results and limits: Progression to ophthalmopathy was predicted a median of approximately 6.4 months early.

Participants, patients aged 18 to 65, had newly diagnosed hyperthyroidism with a duration under 2 months. Template material for amplifying TCR beta CDR3 regions consisted of RNA transcripts. First-round RT-PCR with HTBI primers amplified the TCR CDR3 region. Via MiXCR, TCRdb re-called the multiplex PCR reads, giving one row per CDR3 protein. Among around 580,000 distinct CDR3 sequences listed, approximately 15% were seen once. The J gene is TRBJ2-7, the V gene TRBV20-1; tentatively, D is TRBD2 (5 bases). Sequenced input: blood. The TCR was taken from a woman younger than 30 with Graves' hyperthyroidism. The DNA of the CDR3 is TGCAGTGTGGGCGAGGGTATCTACGAGCAGTACTTC. Protein product: CSVGEGIYEQYF.